These 17 T cell receptor beta chains were all obtained from the same sample, sequenced in a study of Ad26.COV2.S vaccination and SARS-CoV-2 variants. Stated treatment: some 19 received Ad26.COV2.S at low or high dose, single or two shots; a few received placebo; per-sample allocation not given. The investigators took samples on day 63 after the first vaccine or placebo injection. The method was immunoSEQ multiplex PCR; TCRdb's version includes in-frame clones alone and lacks a portion of them. The sample records around 300,000 clones, 90% being singletons. The sample consisted of peripheral blood, taken in a trial of Ad26.COV2.S vaccine versus placebo. These receptor sequences come from a person aged 18-60 years who received the Ad26.COV2.S COVID-19 vaccine or a placebo.

The rearrangement joins TRBV3-1 (or the pseudogene TRBV3-2) to TRBJ2-5; D is ambiguous. The V end lost 4 bases, the J end lost 4 bases, and 13 bases lay between the germline ends. Looked up from germline, CDR1 is LGHDT and CDR2 is YNNKEL (reference sequence). The CDR3 extends over 14 amino acids. The CDR3 DNA reads as TGTGCCAGCAGCCGCCGACGGTCAGGAGAGACCCAGTACTTC. Translated, it gives CASSRRRSGETQYF.

The genes are TRBV3-1 (or the pseudogene TRBV3-2) and TRBJ2-3; perhaps TRBD2 as D (6 bases). Per germline, CDR1 LGHDT and CDR2 YNNKEL (reference sequence). Trimming cost V 6 bases and J 12 bases, with 19 bases left between them. This CDR3 region has 13 residues. The CDR3 is CASSPFERGSQYF. The CDR3 DNA is TGTGCCAGCAGTCCCTTCGAACGGGGGAGCCAGTATTTT.

CDR3 loop: CASSQRTNTGELFF. CDR3 sequence (DNA): TGTGCCAGCAGCCAACGTACGAACACCGGGGAGCTGTTTTTT. V and J are TRBV3-1 (or the pseudogene TRBV3-2) and TRBJ2-2; the D is unclear. The CDR3 is made up of 14 amino acids. Germline CDR1 LGHDT, CDR2 YNNKEL (reference sequence). V dropped 2 bases and J dropped 0 bases, with 4 bases sitting between them.

This clone turned up a few times. This chain's CDR3 is CASSDRDSYNEQFF. The DNA of the CDR3 is TGTGCCAGCAGCGACAGGGACTCCTACAATGAGCAGTTCTTC. The J gene is TRBJ2-1, the V gene TRBV6-2 or TRBV6-3, with 7 bases aligning to TRBD1. The CDR3 contains 14 residues. Germline V gives CDR1 MNHEY, CDR2 SVGEGT. After removal of 6 bases from V and 0 bases from J, the junction contained 2 bases not matched to a gene.

V and J are TRBV4-1 and TRBJ1-6; D is ambiguous. Germline-derived CDR1 and CDR2 are MGHRA and YSYEKL. The CDR3 is made up of 15 amino acids. The V and J ends lost 2 bases and 8 bases respectively, with 13 bases between them. CDR3 sequence (DNA): TGCGCCAGCAGCCAAAGAGGCCTGAGATATTCACCCCTCCACTTT. Translating it yields CASSQRGLRYSPLHF.

The chain has TRBV19 and TRBJ1-2; perhaps TRBD1 as D (6 bases). With 1 base removed from V and 8 bases from J, the gap between germline ends came to 8 bases. The CDR3 has 12 amino acids. CDR1 and CDR2 (germline): LNHDA, SQIVND (reference sequence). The CDR3 DNA is TGTGCCAGTAGTATAGGGACAGTCGGCTACACCTTC. Its translation is CASSIGTVGYTF.

The chain uses TRBV27 and TRBJ1-1, with TRBD1 as a possible D gene (5 bases). Per germline, CDR1 MNHEY and CDR2 SMNVEV (reference sequence). The CDR3 sequence is 14 residues long. Trimming removed 2 bases at V and 4 bases at J, with 11 bases between. CDR3 DNA: TGTGCCAGCAGTTTAGGCAGGGCTGGCACTGAAGCTTTCTTT. It encodes CASSLGRAGTEAFF.

This clone was counted only a few times. This sequence joins TRBV20-1 and TRBJ2-1; 10 bases line up with TRBD2. Germline V lookup: CDR1 DFQATT, CDR2 SNEGSKA (reference sequence). The length of the CDR3 is 14 residues. Trimming cost V 3 bases and J 9 bases; bases outside gene matches: 8. The CDR3 DNA reads as TGCAGTGCTAGTCTCCCGCTAGCGGGGGTTGAGCAGTTCTTC. Protein sequence: CSASLPLAGVEQFF.

The V call is TRBV25-1, the J call TRBJ2-1; D tentatively reads TRBD1 or TRBD2 (5 bases each). There are 16 residues in the CDR3. Per germline, CDR1 MGHDK and CDR2 SYGVNS. The V and J ends lost 3 bases and 7 bases respectively, with 19 bases between them. The CDR3 sequence: CASSDSPLPEGNEQFF. The CDR3 region has the DNA TGTGCCAGCAGTGACTCTCCCCTCCCAGAGGGGAATGAGCAGTTCTTC.

The rearrangement uses TRBV7-9 and TRBJ1-3, with D possibly being TRBD1 (5 bases). Germline V gene data show CDR1 as SEHNR and CDR2 as FQNEAQ (reference sequence). This CDR3 has 17 residues. The V end lost 3 bases, the J end lost 3 bases, and 18 bases lay between the germline ends. The CDR3 region has the DNA TGTGCCAGCAGCTTCAACCTCGACGTAGGGGTTGGAAACACCATATATTTT. Translated: CASSFNLDVGVGNTIYF.

This chain joins TRBV4-3 and TRBJ1-5; D gene unclear. The germline CDR1 and CDR2 sequences are LGHNA and YSLEER. The CDR3 extends over 16 amino acids. V was clipped by 0 bases and J by 6 bases, with 15 bases between them. Written as DNA, the CDR3 is TGCGCCAGCAGCCAAGAGGGCGGGTCTAATGTTCAGCCCCAGCATTTT. The encoded protein is CASSQEGGSNVQPQHF.

The chain employs TRBV11-1 and TRBJ2-5; D gene ambiguous. CDR3 length: 14 residues. V lost 0 bases, J lost 4 bases, and 9 bases lay in between. Germline CDR1 reads SGHAT; CDR2 reads FQDESV (reference sequence). The CDR3 DNA is TGTGCCAGCAGCTTAGCTCAGGTAGCAGAGACCCAGTACTTC. This encodes CASSLAQVAETQYF.

This chain links TRBV6-4 with TRBJ2-2; tentatively, D is TRBD2 (5 bases). The CDR3 has 15 amino acids. CDR1 and CDR2 (germline): MRHNA, SNTAGT. V was trimmed by 6 bases and J by 7 bases, leaving 18 bases between them. CDR3 DNA sequence: TGTGCCAGCAGCCTGCACGGGGAAGTGAACGGGGAGCTGTTTTTT. Its protein is CASSLHGEVNGELFF.

The V call is TRBV5-1, the J call TRBJ2-7, with 10 nucleotides matching TRBD1. The CDR3 contains 15 residues. V lost 5 bases to trimming and J lost 3 bases; unmatched junction nucleotides: 8. The V gene's germline CDR1 is SGHRS and CDR2 YFSETQ. The CDR3 nucleotides read TGCGCCAGCAGGGGCCCCGGGACAGGGGTCTACGAGCAGTACTTC. This codes for CASRGPGTGVYEQYF.

The genes are TRBV19 and TRBJ1-6; D is undetermined. Germline-derived CDR1 and CDR2 are LNHDA and SQIVND (reference sequence). The V end lost 6 bases, the J end lost 10 bases, and 19 bases lay between the germline ends. The CDR3 is made up of 15 amino acids. The CDR3 sequence is CASRYRGRLQSPLHF. DNA for the CDR3: TGTGCCAGTAGATATCGCGGACGGCTACAATCACCCCTCCACTTT.

This chain connects TRBV5-1 to TRBJ2-5; TRBD2 aligns across 8 bases. Germline V lookup: CDR1 SGHRS, CDR2 YFSETQ. Unmatched junction bases numbered 8, after V lost 5 bases and J lost 5 bases. The CDR3 is 14 residues long. The CDR3 region has the DNA TGCGCCAGCAGTCAACCCACGGGGGGGGAGACCCAGTACTTC. Its translation is CASSQPTGGETQYF.

The chain has TRBV12-3 or TRBV12-4 and TRBJ1-1, with no clear D. V was trimmed by 3 bases and J by 4 bases, leaving 6 bases between them. There are 12 residues in the CDR3. The CDR3 region is CASSFVGTEAFF. Written as DNA, the CDR3 is TGTGCCAGCAGTTTTGTCGGCACTGAAGCTTTCTTT.